The present entry profiles one T cell receptor beta chain with its context. Here immunoSEQ multiplex PCR was the method, and the copy in TCRdb shows in-frame clones only, minus some. The table records about 63,000 clones, about 88% of them present only once. The data derive from a study of blood T cell repertoires in COVID-19. The CDR3 covers 14 residues. From germline, CDR1 is SQVTM and CDR2 ANQGSEA. Trimming stripped 7 bases from V and 1 base from J, with 14 bases between. The sequenced material came from peripheral blood. This chain links TRBV29-1 with TRBJ2-1; possibly TRBD2 for D (5 bases). The sequence came from a human donor in a cohort sampled during active COVID-19. In nucleotides, the CDR3 is TGCAGCGCCCCTGAGGGAGTTTCCTACAATGAGCAGTTCTTC. Translated: CSAPEGVSYNEQFF.